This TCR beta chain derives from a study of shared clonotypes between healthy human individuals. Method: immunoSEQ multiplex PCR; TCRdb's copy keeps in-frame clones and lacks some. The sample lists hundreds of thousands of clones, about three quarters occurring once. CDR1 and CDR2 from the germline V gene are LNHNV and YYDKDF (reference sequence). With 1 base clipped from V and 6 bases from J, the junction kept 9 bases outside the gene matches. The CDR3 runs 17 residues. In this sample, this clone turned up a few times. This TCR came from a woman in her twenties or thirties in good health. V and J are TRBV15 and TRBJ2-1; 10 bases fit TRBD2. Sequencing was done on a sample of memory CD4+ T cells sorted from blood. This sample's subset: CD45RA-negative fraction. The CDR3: CATSRALTSGISNEQFF. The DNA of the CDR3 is TGTGCCACCAGCAGAGCCCTTACTAGCGGGATTAGCAATGAGCAGTTCTTC.